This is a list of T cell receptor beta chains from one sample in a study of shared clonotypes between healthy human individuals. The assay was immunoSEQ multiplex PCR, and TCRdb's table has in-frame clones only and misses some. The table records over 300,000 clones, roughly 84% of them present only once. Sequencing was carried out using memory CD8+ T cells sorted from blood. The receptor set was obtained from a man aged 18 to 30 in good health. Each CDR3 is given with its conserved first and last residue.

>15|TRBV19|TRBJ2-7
CASSPGLADYYEQYF
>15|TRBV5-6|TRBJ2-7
CASSPRALGSYEQYF
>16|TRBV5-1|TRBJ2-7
CASSLASRLVSYEQYF
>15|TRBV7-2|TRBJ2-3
CASSLIGLAGDTQYF
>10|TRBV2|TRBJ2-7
CASRGLEQYF
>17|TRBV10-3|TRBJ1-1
CAISRRGSLIRNTEAFF
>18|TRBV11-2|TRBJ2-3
CASSFPSRLAGSTDTQYF
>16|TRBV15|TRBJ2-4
CATSRDRTSGKNIQYF
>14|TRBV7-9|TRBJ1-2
CASSLPGTNYGYTF
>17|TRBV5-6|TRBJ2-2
CASSPYRREYLTGELFF
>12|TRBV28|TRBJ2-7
CASGRQVYEQYF
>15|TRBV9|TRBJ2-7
CASSGGGGKANEQYF
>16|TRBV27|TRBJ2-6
CAVRTDLSSGANVLTF
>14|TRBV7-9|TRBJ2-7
CASSRPDSSYEQYF
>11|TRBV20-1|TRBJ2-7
CSASEGHEQYF
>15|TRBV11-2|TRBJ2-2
CASSFGQGSTGELFF
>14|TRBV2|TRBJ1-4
CATQRRATNEKLFF
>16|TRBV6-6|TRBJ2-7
CASSTGTSASSYEQYF
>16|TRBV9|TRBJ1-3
CASSWDSINPGNTIYF
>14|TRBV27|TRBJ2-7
CASTDPTGSYEQYF
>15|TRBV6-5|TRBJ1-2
CASSLGAGYRSGYTF
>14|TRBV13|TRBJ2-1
CASSQGHGYNEQFF
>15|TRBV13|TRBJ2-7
CASSSNLPGPYEQYF
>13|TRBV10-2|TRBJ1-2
CASSEEGNYGYTF
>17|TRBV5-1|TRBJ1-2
CASSSTPPRGYFYGYTF
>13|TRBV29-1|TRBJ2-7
CSVQPPASYEQYF
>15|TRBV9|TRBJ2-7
CASSVGDGPSYEQYF
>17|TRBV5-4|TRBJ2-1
CASSVGTGGTLDNEQFF
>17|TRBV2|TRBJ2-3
CASSGEVLAGVTDTQYF
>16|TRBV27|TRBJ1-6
CASSLSWGFYNSPLHF
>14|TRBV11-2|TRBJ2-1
CASSLVAGDREQFF
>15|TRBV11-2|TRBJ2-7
CASSYGDRGFYEQYF
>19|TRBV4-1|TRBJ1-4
CASSHPRAGRSGTNEKLFF
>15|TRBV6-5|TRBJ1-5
CASSPDLAGNQPQHF
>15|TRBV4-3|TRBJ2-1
CASSQVADPYNEQFF
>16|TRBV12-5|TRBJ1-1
CASGLVNTVQGTEAFF
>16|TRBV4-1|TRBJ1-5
CASSQDVTSSGQPQHF
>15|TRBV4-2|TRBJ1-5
CASSPNREGAQPQHF
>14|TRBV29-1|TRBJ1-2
CSVSLLDFNYGYTF
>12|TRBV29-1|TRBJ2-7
CSAQGAMYEQYF
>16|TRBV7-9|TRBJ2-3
CASSLGRGRRTDTQYF
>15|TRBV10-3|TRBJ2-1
CAISEVGGGYNEQFF
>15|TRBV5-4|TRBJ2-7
CASSLGQGGSYEQYF